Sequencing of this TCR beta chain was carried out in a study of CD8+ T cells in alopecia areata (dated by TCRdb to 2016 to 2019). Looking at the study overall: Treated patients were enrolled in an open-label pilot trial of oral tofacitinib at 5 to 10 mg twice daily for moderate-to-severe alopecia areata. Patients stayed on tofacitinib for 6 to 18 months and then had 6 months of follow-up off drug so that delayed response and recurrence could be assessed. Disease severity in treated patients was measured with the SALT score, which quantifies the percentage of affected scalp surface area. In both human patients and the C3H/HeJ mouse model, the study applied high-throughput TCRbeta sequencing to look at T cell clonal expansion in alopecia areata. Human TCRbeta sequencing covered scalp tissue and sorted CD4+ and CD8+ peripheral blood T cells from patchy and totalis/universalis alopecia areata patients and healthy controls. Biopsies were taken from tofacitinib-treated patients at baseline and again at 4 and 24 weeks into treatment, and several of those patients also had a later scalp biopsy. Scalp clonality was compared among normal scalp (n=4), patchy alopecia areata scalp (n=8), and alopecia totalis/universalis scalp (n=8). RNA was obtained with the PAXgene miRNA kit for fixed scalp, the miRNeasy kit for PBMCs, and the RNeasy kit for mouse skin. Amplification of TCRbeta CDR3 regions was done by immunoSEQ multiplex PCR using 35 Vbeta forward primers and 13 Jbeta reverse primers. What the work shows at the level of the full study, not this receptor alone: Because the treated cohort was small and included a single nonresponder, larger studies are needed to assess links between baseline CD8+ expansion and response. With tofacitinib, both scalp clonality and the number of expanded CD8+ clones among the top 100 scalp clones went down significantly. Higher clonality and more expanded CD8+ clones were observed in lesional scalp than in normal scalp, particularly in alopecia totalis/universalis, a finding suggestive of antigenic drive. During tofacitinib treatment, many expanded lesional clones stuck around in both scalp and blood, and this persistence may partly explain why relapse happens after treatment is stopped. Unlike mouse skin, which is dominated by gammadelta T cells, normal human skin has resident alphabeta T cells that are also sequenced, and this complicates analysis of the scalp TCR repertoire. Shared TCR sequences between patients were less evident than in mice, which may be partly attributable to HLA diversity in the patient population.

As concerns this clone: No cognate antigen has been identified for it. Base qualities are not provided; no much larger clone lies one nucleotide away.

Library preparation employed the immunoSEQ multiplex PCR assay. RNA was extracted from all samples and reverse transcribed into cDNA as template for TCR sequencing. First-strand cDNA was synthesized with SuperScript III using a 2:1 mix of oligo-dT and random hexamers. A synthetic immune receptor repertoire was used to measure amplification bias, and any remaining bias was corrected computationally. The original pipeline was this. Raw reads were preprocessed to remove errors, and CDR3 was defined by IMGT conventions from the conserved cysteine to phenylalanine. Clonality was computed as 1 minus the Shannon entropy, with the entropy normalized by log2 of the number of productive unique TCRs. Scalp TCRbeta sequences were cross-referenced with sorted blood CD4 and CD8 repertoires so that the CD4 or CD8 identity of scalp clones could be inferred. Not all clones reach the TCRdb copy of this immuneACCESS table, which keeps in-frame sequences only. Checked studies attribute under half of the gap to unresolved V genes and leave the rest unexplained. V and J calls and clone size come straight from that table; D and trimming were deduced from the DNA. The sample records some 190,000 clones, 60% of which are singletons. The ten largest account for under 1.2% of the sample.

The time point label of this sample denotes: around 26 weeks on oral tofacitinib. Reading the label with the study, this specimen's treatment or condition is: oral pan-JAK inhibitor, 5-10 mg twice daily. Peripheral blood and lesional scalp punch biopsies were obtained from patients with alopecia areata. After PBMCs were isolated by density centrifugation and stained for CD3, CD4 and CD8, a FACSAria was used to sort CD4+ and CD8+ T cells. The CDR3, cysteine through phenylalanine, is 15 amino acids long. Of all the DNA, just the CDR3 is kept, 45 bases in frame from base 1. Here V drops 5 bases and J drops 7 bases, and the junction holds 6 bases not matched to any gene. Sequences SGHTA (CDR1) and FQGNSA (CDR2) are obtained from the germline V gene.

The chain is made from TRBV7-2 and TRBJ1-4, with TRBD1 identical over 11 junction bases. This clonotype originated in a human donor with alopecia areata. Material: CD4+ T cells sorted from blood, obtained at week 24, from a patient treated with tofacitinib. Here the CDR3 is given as CASSRTGGVVEKLFF. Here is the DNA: TGTGCCAGCAGCCGGACAGGGGGCGTAGTTGAAAAACTGTTTTTT.